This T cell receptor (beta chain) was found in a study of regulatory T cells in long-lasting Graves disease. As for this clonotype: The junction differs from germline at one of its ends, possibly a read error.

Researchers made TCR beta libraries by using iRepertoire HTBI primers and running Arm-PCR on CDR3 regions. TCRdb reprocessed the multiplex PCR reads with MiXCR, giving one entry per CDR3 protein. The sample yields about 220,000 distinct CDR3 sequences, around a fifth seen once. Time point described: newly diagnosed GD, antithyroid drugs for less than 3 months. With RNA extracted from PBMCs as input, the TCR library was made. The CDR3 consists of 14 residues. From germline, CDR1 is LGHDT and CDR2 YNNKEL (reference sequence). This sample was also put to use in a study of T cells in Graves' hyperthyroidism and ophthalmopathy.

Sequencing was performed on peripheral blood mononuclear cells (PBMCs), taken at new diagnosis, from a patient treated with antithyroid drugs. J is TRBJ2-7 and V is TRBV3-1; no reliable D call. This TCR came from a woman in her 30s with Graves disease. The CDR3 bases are TGTGCCAGCAGCCCCACCCAGGCCTCCTACGAGCAGTATTTC. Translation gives CASSPTQASYEQYF.